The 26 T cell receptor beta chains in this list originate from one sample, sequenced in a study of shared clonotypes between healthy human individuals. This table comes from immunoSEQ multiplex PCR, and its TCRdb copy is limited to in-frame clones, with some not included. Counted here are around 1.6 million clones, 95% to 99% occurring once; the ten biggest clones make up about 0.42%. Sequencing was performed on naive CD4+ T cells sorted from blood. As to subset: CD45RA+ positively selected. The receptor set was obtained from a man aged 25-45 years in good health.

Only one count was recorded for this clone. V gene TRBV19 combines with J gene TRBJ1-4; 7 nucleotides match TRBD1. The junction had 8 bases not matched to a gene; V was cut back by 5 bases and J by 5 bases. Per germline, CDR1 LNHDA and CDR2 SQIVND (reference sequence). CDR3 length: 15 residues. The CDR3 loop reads CASSGEDRRNEKLFF. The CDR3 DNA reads TGTGCCAGTAGTGGAGAGGACAGGAGGAATGAAAAACTGTTTTTT.

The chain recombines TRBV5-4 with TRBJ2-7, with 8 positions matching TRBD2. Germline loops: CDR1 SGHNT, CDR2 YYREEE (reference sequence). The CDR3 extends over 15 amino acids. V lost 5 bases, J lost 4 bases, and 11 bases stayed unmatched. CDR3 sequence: CASSPVGGAVYEQYF. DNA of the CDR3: TGTGCCAGCAGTCCGGTCGGGGGGGCTGTGTACGAGCAGTACTTC.

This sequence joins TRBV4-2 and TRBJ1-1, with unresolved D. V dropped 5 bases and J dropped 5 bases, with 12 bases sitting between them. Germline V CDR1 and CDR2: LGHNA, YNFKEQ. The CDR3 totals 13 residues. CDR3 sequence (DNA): TGTGCCAGCAGCTCGGAGCAGGTAACTGAAGCTTTCTTT. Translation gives CASSSEQVTEAFF.

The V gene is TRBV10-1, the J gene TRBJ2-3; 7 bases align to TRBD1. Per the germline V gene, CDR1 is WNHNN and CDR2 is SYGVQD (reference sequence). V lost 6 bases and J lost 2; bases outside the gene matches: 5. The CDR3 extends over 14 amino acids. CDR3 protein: CASSTGTATDTQYF. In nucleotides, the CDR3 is TGCGCCAGCAGCACCGGGACAGCCACAGATACGCAGTATTTT.

The CDR3 is CASRPGHQNTEAFF. CDR3 sequence (DNA): TGCGCCAGTCGACCCGGACACCAGAACACTGAAGCTTTCTTT. This chain joins TRBV10-2 and TRBJ1-1; maybe TRBD1 (5 bases). Germline V lookup: CDR1 WSHSY, CDR2 SAAADI. V lost 9 bases to trimming and J lost 1 base, with 15 bases between them. The CDR3 spans 14 residues.

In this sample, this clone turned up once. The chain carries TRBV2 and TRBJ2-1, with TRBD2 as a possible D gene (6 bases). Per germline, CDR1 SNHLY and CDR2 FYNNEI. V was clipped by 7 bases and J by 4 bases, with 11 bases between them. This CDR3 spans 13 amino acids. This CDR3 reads CASTGTAYNEQFF. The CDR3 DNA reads TGTGCCAGCACAGGGACTGCGTACAATGAGCAGTTCTTC.

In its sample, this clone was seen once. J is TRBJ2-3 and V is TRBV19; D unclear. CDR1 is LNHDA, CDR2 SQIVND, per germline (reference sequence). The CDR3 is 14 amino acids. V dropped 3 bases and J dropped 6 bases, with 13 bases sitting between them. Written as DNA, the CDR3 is TGTGCCAGTAGTATTGGACCCACGAGCGATACGCAGTATTTT. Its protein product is CASSIGPTSDTQYF.

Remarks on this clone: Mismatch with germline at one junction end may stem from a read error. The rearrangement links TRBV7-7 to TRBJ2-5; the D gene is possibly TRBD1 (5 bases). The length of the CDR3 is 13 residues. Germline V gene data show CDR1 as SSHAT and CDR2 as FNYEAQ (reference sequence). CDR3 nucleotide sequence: TGTGCTAGCAGCTTGAGACAGCAAGAGACCCAGTACTTC. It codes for CASSLRQQETQYF. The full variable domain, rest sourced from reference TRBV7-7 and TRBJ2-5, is GAGVSQSPRYKVTKRGQDVTLRCDPISSHATLYWYQQALGQGPEFLTYFNYEAQPDKSGLPSDRFSAERPEGSISTLTIQRTEQRDSAMYRCASSLRQQETQYFGPGTRLLVL.

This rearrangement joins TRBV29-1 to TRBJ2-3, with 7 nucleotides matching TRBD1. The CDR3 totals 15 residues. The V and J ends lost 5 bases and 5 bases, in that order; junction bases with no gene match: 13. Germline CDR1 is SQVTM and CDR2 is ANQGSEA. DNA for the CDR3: TGCAGCGTTTTCGGAAGACAGGGTCACGGAGATACGCAGTATTTT. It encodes CSVFGRQGHGDTQYF.

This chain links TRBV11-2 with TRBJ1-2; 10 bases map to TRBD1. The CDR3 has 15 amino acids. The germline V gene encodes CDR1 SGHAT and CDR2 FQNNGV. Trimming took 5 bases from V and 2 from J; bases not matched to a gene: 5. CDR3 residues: CASSPGTGANYGYTF. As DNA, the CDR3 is TGTGCCAGCAGCCCAGGGACAGGGGCAAACTATGGCTACACCTTC.

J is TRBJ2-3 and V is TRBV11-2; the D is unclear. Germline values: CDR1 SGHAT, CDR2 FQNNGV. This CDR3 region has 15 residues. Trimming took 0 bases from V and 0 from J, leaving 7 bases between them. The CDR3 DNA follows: TGTGCCAGCAGCTTAGATGGATATAGCACAGATACGCAGTATTTT. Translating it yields CASSLDGYSTDTQYF.

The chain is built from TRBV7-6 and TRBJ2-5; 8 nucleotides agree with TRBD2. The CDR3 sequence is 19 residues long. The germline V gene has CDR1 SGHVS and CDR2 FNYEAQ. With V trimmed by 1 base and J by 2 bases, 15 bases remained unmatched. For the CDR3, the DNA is TGTGCCAGCAGCTTAGGCCCTACTAGCGGATGGAGGAGTCAAGAGACCCAGTACTTC. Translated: CASSLGPTSGWRSQETQYF.

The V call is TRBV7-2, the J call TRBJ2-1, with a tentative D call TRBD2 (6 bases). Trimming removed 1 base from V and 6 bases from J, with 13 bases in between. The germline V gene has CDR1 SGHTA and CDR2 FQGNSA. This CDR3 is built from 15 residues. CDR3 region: CASSLGGGRLNEQFF. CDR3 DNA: TGTGCCAGCAGCTTAGGGGGAGGACGGCTCAATGAGCAGTTCTTC.

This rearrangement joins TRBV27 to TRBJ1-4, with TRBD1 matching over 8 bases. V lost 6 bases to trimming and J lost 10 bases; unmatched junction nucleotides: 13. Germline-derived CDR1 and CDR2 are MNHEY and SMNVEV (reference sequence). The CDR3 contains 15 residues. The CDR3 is CASRTADRGKGKLFF. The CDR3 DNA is TGTGCCAGCAGGACCGCCGACAGGGGTAAAGGAAAACTGTTTTTT.

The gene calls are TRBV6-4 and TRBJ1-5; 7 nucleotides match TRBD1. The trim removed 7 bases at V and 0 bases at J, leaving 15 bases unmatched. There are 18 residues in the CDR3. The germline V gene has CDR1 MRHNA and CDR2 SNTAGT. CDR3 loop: CASKTEGARIYSNQPQHF. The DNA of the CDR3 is TGTGCCAGCAAGACGGAGGGGGCGAGAATCTATAGCAATCAGCCCCAGCATTTT.

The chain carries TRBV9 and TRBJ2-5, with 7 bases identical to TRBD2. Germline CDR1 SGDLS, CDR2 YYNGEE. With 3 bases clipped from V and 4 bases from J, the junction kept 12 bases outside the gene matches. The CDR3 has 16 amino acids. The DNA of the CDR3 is TGTGCCAGCAGCGCCCTGGGCGGGAGAAGTTCAGAGACCCAGTACTTC. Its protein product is CASSALGGRSSETQYF.

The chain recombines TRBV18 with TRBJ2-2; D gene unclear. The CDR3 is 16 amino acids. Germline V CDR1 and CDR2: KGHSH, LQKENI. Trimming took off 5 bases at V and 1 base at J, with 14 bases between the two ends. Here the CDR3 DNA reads TGTGCCAGCTCATCAATCAGGACGGAGAACACCGGGGAGCTGTTTTTT. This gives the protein CASSSIRTENTGELFF.

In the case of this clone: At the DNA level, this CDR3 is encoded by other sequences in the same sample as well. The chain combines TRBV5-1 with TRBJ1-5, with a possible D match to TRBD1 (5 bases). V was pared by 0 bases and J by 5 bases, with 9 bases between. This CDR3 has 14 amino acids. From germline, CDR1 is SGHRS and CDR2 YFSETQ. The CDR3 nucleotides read TGCGCCAGCAGCTTGGGGGACCCTGATCAGCCCCAGCATTTT. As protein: CASSLGDPDQPQHF.

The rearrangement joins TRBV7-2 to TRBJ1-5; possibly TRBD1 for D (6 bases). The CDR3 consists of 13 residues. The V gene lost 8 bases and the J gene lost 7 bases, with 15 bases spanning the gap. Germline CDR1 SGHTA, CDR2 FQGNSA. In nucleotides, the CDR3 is TGTGCCAGCTCGCCGGGGGCCTTGCAGCCCCAGCATTTT. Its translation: CASSPGALQPQHF. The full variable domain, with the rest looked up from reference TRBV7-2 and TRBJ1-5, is GAGVSQSPSNKVTEKGKDVELRCDPISGHTALYWYRQSLGQGLEFLIYFQGNSAPDKSGLPSDRFSAERTGGSVSTLTIQRTQQEDSAVYLCASSPGALQPQHFGDGTRLSIL.

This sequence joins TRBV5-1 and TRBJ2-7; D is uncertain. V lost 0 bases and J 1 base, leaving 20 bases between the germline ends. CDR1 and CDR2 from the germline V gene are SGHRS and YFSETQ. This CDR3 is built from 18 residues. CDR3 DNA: TGCGCCAGCAGCTTGGTAGTCTCAACCGGAGTTGGATCCTACGAGCAGTACTTC. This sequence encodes CASSLVVSTGVGSYEQYF.

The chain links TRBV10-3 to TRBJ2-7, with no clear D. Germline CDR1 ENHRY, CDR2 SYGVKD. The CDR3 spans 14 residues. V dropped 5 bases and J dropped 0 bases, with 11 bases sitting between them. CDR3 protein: CAISSLADSYEQYF. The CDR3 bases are TGTGCCATCAGTAGTCTTGCGGACTCCTACGAGCAGTACTTC.

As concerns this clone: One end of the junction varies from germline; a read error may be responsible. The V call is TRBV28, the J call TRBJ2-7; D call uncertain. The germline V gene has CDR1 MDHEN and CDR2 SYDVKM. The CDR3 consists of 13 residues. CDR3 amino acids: CASSYSGKGEPYF. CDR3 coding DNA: TGTGCCAGCAGTTACTCGGGTAAGGGCGAGCCGTACTTC.

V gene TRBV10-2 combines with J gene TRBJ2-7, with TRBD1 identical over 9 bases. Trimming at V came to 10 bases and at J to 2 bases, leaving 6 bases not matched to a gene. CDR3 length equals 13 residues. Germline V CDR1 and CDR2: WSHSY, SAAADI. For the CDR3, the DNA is TGCGCCACACTAGGACAGGGGACCTACGAGCAGTACTTC. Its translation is CATLGQGTYEQYF.

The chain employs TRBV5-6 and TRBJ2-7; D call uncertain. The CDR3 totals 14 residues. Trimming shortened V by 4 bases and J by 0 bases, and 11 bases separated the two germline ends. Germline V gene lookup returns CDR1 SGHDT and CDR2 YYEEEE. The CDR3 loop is CASSPRPSSYEQYF. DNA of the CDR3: TGTGCCAGCAGCCCCCGACCTAGCTCCTACGAGCAGTACTTC.

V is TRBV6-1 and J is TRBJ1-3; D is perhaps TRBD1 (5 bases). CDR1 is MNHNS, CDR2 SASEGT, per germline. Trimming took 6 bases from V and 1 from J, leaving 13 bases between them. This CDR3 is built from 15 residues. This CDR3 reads CASSNRGPSGNTIYF. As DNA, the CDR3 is TGTGCCAGCAGCAACCGGGGACCGTCTGGAAACACCATATATTTT.

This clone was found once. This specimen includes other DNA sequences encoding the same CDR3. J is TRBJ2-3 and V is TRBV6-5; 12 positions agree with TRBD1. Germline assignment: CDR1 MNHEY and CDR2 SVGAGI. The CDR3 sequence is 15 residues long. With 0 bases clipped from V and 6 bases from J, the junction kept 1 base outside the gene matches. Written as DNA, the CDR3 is TGTGCCAGCAGTTACTCGGGACAGGGGGCCGATACGCAGTATTTT. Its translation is CASSYSGQGADTQYF.